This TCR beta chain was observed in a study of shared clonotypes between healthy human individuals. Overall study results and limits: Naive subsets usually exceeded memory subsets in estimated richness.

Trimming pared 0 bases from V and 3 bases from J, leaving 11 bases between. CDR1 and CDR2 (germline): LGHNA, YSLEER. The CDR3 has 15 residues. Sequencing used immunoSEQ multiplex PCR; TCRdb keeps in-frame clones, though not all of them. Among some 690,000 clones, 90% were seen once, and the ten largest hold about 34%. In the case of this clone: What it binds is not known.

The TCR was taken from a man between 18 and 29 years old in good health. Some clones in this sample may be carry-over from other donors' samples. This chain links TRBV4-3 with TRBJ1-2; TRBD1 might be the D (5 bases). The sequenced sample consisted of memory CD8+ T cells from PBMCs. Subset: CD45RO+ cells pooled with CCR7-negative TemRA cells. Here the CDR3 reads CASSQDLSRDYGYTF. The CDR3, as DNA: TGCGCCAGCAGCCAAGATCTTAGCAGGGACTATGGCTACACCTTC.